The 30 T cell receptor beta chains given below trace back to one sample, sequenced in a study of blood T cell repertoires in COVID-19. The assay was immunoSEQ multiplex PCR, and TCRdb's table has in-frame clones only and misses some. The data contain some 220,000 clones, less than 85% of them seen just once; the ten biggest clones take up about 7.2%. Input material: peripheral blood. The receptor set was obtained from a woman in her seventies with acute or convalescent COVID-19.

V gene TRBV4-1 combines with J gene TRBJ2-2; TRBD1 matches at 8 bases. The CDR3 consists of 14 residues. Trimming cost V 1 base and J 7 bases; bases outside gene matches: 2. Per the germline V gene, CDR1 is MGHRA and CDR2 is YSYEKL. This CDR3 reads CASSQGTGIGELFF. CDR3 sequence (DNA): TGCGCCAGCAGCCAAGGGACAGGGATCGGGGAGCTGTTTTTT.

This clone was counted a single time. The gene calls are TRBV6-5 and TRBJ2-1; no reliable D call. V was shortened by 8 bases and J by 9 bases, with 14 bases between the two germline ends. CDR1 is MNHEY, CDR2 SVGAGI, per germline. The CDR3 sequence is 12 residues long. The DNA for the CDR3 is TGTGCCAGCGAGCCGCCGATCGGTGAGCAGTTCTTC. Translation gives CASEPPIGEQFF.

The rearrangement links TRBV2 to TRBJ2-5; possible D gene TRBD2, 7 bases. The germline gives CDR1 SNHLY, CDR2 FYNNEI. V was trimmed by 7 bases and J by 0 bases, leaving 9 bases between them. This CDR3 is built from 13 residues. CDR3 DNA sequence: TGTGCCAGCAAAGGGGGGGACCAAGAGACCCAGTACTTC. It encodes CASKGGDQETQYF.

The chain has TRBV6-5 and TRBJ1-5; tentatively, D is TRBD1 (5 bases). V was pared by 6 bases and J by 4 bases, with 10 bases between. Germline assignment: CDR1 MNHEY and CDR2 SVGAGI. The CDR3 runs 13 residues. CDR3 sequence (DNA): TGTGCCAGCAGACTAAACAGGAATCAGCCCCAGCATTTT. This gives the protein CASRLNRNQPQHF.

This sequence joins TRBV5-1 and TRBJ2-5; 9 nucleotides line up with TRBD1. Germline V CDR1 and CDR2: SGHRS, YFSETQ. Trimming at V came to 2 bases and at J to 5 bases, leaving 7 bases not matched to a gene. CDR3 size: 15 residues. CDR3 in amino acids: CASSLGAGTGETQYF. The CDR3 nucleotides read TGCGCCAGCAGCTTAGGGGCCGGGACAGGGGAGACCCAGTACTTC.

The rearrangement uses TRBV9 and TRBJ1-4; 7 positions match TRBD1. This CDR3 comprises 15 residues. The germline V gene encodes CDR1 SGDLS and CDR2 YYNGEE. V dropped 3 bases and J dropped 8; count of bases not matched to a gene: 10. CDR3 sequence (DNA): TGTGCCAGCAGCGCCACACCTCAGGGGGGAGAAAAACTGTTTTTT. Translating gives CASSATPQGGEKLFF.

The chain is built from TRBV6-6 and TRBJ1-6; the match to TRBD1 covers 9 bases. After removal of 5 bases from V and 4 bases from J, the junction contained 15 bases not matched to a gene. Germline-derived CDR1 and CDR2 are MNHNY and SVGAGI (reference sequence). This CDR3 has 19 amino acids. Written as DNA, the CDR3 is TGTGCCAGCAGTCACGGACAGGGGCGAACTTCTTATTATAATTCACCCCTCCACTTT. Amino acids: CASSHGQGRTSYYNSPLHF.

The rearrangement uses TRBV5-1 and TRBJ2-3, with 13 bases identical to TRBD2. Germline CDR1 SGHRS, CDR2 YFSETQ. The CDR3 length is 16 residues. Trimming removed 0 bases from V and 5 bases from J; junction bases left unmatched: 3. The CDR3 nucleotides read TGCGCCAGCAGCTTGGAAGGACTAGCGGGGGTAGATACGCAGTATTTT. Its protein product is CASSLEGLAGVDTQYF.

V and J are TRBV19 and TRBJ2-2, with TRBD1 identical over 8 bases. V was pared by 5 bases and J by 6 bases, with 11 bases of the junction left unmatched. This CDR3 region has 16 residues. Germline CDR1 reads LNHDA; CDR2 reads SQIVND (reference sequence). The CDR3 loop is CASSPSTGVWAGELFF. CDR3 nucleotide sequence: TGTGCCAGTAGTCCCTCGACAGGGGTGTGGGCCGGGGAGCTGTTTTTT.

The V call is TRBV9, the J call TRBJ2-5; 8 bases line up with TRBD2. CDR1 is SGDLS and CDR2 is YYNGEE in the germline V gene. J was trimmed by 2 bases and V by 9 bases; bases with no gene match: 12. The CDR3 totals 15 residues. The CDR3 region is CATDVYRGGQETQYF. The CDR3 DNA reads TGTGCCACCGATGTATATCGCGGGGGGCAAGAGACCCAGTACTTC.

This clone was picked up one time. The V and J genes are TRBV7-8 and TRBJ1-2; TRBD1 aligns across 7 bases. Germline assignment: CDR1 SGHVS and CDR2 FQNEAQ. V was clipped by 4 bases and J by 4 bases; unmatched bases: 3. This CDR3 is built from 13 residues. CDR3 DNA sequence: TGTGCCAGCAGCTCAGACAGGGCCTATGGCTACACCTTC. Encoded protein: CASSSDRAYGYTF.

This clone was detected once. In DNA form, the CDR3 reads TGTGCCAGTAAAGACGAACCGGGACTTAAGGACGCGAACACCGGGGAGCTGTTTTTT. Translated, it gives CASKDEPGLKDANTGELFF. V is TRBV19 and J is TRBJ2-2; possible D gene TRBD2, 6 bases. The CDR3 has 19 amino acids. The V end lost 7 bases, the J end lost 0 bases, and 24 bases lay between the germline ends. Germline CDR1 reads LNHDA; CDR2 reads SQIVND (reference sequence). Variable domain in full (rest from reference TRBV19 and TRBJ2-2): DGGITQSPKYLFRKEGQNVTLSCEQNLNHDAMYWYRQDPGQGLRLIYYSQIVNDFQKGDIAEGYSVSREKKESFPLTVTSAQKNPTAFYLCASKDEPGLKDANTGELFFGEGSRLTVL.

V and J are TRBV7-3 and TRBJ2-7; a possible D gene is TRBD1 (6 bases). Germline loops: CDR1 SGHTA, CDR2 FQGTGA. Trimming took 4 bases from V and 6 from J, leaving 13 bases between them. The CDR3 runs to 13 residues. The CDR3 DNA follows: TGTGCCAGCAGCTCACATGAACAGGGCGAGCAGTACTTC. Residues: CASSSHEQGEQYF. Together with reference TRBV7-3 and TRBJ2-7, the CDR3 gives the full variable domain: GAGVSQTPSNKVTEKGKYVELRCDPISGHTALYWYRQSLGQGPEFLIYFQGTGAADDSGLPNDRFFAVRPEGSVSTLKIQRTERGDSAVYLCASSSHEQGEQYFGPGTRLTVT.

This clone has ten or more counts. The gene calls are TRBV5-1 and TRBJ2-1; TRBD2 matches at 7 bases. This CDR3 region has 14 residues. V dropped 4 bases and J dropped 4; count of bases not matched to a gene: 5. Germline V gives CDR1 SGHRS, CDR2 YFSETQ. The CDR3 DNA reads as TGCGCCAGCAGCGCACTAGCGACATACAATGAGCAGTTCTTC. It specifies CASSALATYNEQFF.

This chain uses TRBV10-3 with TRBJ2-7, with a tentative D call TRBD1 (6 bases). The germline V gene has CDR1 ENHRY and CDR2 SYGVKD. The CDR3 is made up of 13 amino acids. With 2 bases removed from V and 6 bases from J, the gap between germline ends came to 11 bases. The CDR3 here is CAISEGQPVEQYF. DNA for the CDR3: TGTGCCATCAGTGAGGGACAGCCTGTCGAGCAGTACTTC.

Only a few counts were recorded for this clone. The chain links TRBV4-3 to TRBJ1-2; D call uncertain. The CDR3 loop spans 14 amino acids. Germline lookup yields CDR1 LGHNA and CDR2 YSLEER. Trimming took 4 bases from V and 11 from J, leaving 20 bases between them. CDR3 amino acids: CASSPTETTRLYTF. CDR3 bases: TGCGCCAGCAGCCCGACCGAGACTACCCGATTATACACCTTC.

The CDR3 sequence: CASSSPPGGGLVETQYF. The CDR3 region has the DNA TGTGCCAGCAGCTCCCCCCCCGGGGGGGGGCTCGTTGAGACCCAGTACTTC. This sequence joins TRBV7-2 and TRBJ2-5; 8 nucleotides match TRBD2. V was pared by 4 bases and J by 5 bases, with 15 bases of the junction left unmatched. CDR1 and CDR2 (germline): SGHTA, FQGNSA. The CDR3 has 17 residues.

V and J are TRBV5-1 and TRBJ1-2; no firm D call. Trimming removed 5 bases from V and 0 bases from J, with 14 bases in between. Germline V gene lookup returns CDR1 SGHRS and CDR2 YFSETQ. This CDR3 spans 15 amino acids. The CDR3 region has the DNA TGCGCCAGCAGAACCACAGCCACTCCTAACTATGGCTACACCTTC. This translates into CASRTTATPNYGYTF.

The chain couples TRBV10-2 to TRBJ2-7, with TRBD1 matching 9 bases. V gave up 7 bases and J gave up 7 bases; unmatched junction bases: 14. The germline CDR1 and CDR2 sequences are WSHSY and SAAADI. The CDR3 totals 15 residues. The CDR3 region is CASTQRIQGAGEQYF. The CDR3, as DNA: TGCGCCAGCACCCAACGGATACAGGGGGCGGGAGAGCAGTACTTC.

This sequence joins TRBV5-4 and TRBJ2-5; 9 bases line up with TRBD1. Per the germline V gene, CDR1 is SGHNT and CDR2 is YYREEE (reference sequence). Trimming removed 4 bases from V and 4 bases from J; junction bases left unmatched: 8. The CDR3 is 15 amino acids. This chain's CDR3 is CASSRGQGSGETQYF. The DNA of the CDR3 is TGTGCCAGCAGCCGCGGACAGGGGAGTGGAGAGACCCAGTACTTC.

This clone was seen only a few times. V is TRBV10-3 and J is TRBJ1-6; 9 bases map to TRBD1. Trimming cost V 4 bases and J 10 bases; bases outside gene matches: 11. The CDR3 has 16 residues. Germline V gene sequence: CDR1 ENHRY, CDR2 SYGVKD. This chain's CDR3 is CAISGSSGQGGSPLHF. CDR3 DNA sequence: TGTGCCATCAGTGGTAGTTCGGGACAGGGAGGATCACCCCTCCACTTT.

For this clone: The sample contains more than one DNA sequence encoding this CDR3. V usage is TRBV7-2 and J usage is TRBJ1-1; no clear D. The CDR3 is 12 amino acids. Germline lookup yields CDR1 SGHTA and CDR2 FQGNSA. Trimming shortened V by 5 bases and J by 4 bases, and 8 bases separated the two germline ends. This CDR3 is CASSPRSTEAFF. The CDR3 nucleotides read TGTGCCAGCAGCCCTAGGAGCACTGAAGCTTTCTTT.

This chain joins TRBV10-2 and TRBJ1-3; D perhaps matches TRBD1 (5 bases). The CDR3 runs to 16 residues. Trimming shortened V by 7 bases and J by 0 bases, and 16 bases separated the two germline ends. CDR1 WSHSY and CDR2 SAAADI come from the germline V gene. Here the CDR3 DNA reads TGCGCCAGCACCGAGGGACTTAAAGGCTCTGGAAACACCATATATTTT. It translates to CASTEGLKGSGNTIYF.

The CDR3 nucleotides are TGTGCCACCAGTGATTCCCGCGAGCAGTACTTC. Translating it yields CATSDSREQYF. The rearrangement uses TRBV24-1 and TRBJ2-7; unclear D gene. Germline V lookup: CDR1 KGHDR, CDR2 SFDVKD. This CDR3 is built from 11 residues. V lost 2 bases, J lost 6 bases, and 4 bases lay in between.

The chain carries TRBV3-1 (or the pseudogene TRBV3-2) and TRBJ2-5, with D perhaps TRBD2 (6 bases). V was shortened by 6 bases and J by 2 bases, with 22 bases between the two germline ends. CDR3 length: 17 amino acids. The germline V gene encodes CDR1 LGHDT and CDR2 YNNKEL (reference sequence). The CDR3 reads CASRPYPRRDSQETQYF. The CDR3 nucleotides read TGTGCCAGCAGACCCTACCCCAGGCGGGACTCACAAGAGACCCAGTACTTC.

The chain links TRBV2 to TRBJ2-1; 7 bases map to TRBD2. This CDR3 region has 16 residues. In germline, CDR1 is SNHLY, CDR2 FYNNEI. After removal of 7 bases from V and 2 bases from J, the junction contained 11 bases not matched to a gene. CDR3 loop: CASILRRLAAYNEQFF. CDR3 nucleotides: TGTGCCAGCATCCTCCGCCGGCTAGCGGCCTACAATGAGCAGTTCTTC.

This clone was counted a single time. The chain carries TRBV7-2 and TRBJ2-3, with a possible D match to TRBD2 (6 bases). The V end was cut by 5 bases, the J end by 2 bases, with 11 bases between. CDR3 length: 14 amino acids. Germline values: CDR1 SGHTA, CDR2 FQGNSA. The CDR3 coding sequence is TGTGCCAGCAGCCCCGGACTAATCACAGATACGCAGTATTTT. As protein: CASSPGLITDTQYF.

This clone was seen only once. The V call is TRBV5-4, the J call TRBJ2-5; 8 bases agree with TRBD2. Per germline, CDR1 SGHNT and CDR2 YYREEE (reference sequence). This CDR3 has 16 amino acids. Trimming removed 0 bases from V and 2 bases from J; junction bases left unmatched: 6. CDR3 DNA sequence: TGTGCCAGCAGCTTGGCCCTGTCGGGGGGGCAAGAGACCCAGTACTTC. It specifies CASSLALSGGQETQYF. The full variable domain, in which reference TRBV5-4 and TRBJ2-5 provide the parts outside the CDR3, is ETGVTQSPTHLIKTRGQQVTLRCSSQSGHNTVSWYQQALGQGPQFIFQYYREEENGRGNFPPRFSGLQFPNYSSELNVNALELDDSALYLCASSLALSGGQETQYFGPGTRLLVL.

This chain links TRBV5-8 with TRBJ1-5, with 7 nucleotides matching TRBD1. Germline V lookup: CDR1 SGHTS, CDR2 YDEGEE. V trimming: 0 bases; J trimming: 1 base; junction bases outside the gene matches: 4. The CDR3 runs to 16 residues. The CDR3 here is CASSLAGQKSNQPQHF. CDR3 in DNA: TGTGCCAGCAGCTTGGCGGGACAGAAGAGCAATCAGCCCCAGCATTTT.

The chain couples TRBV6-1 to TRBJ1-2; D not resolved. Trimming left V 3 bases short and J 4 bases short, with 21 bases between. Per germline, CDR1 MNHNS and CDR2 SASEGT. The CDR3 totals 17 residues. The CDR3 sequence is CASSDPIPDTRFYGYTF. DNA for the CDR3: TGTGCCAGCAGTGATCCCATTCCAGATACTAGATTCTATGGCTACACCTTC.